This T cell receptor beta chain was observed in a study of shared clonotypes between healthy human individuals. Whole-study findings and limits: Since donors were few, the genetic and exposure-history diversity represented was limited.

The V end was cut by 6 bases, the J end by 8 bases, with 16 bases between. CDR1 and CDR2 from the germline V gene are MDHEN and SYDVKM. The length of the CDR3 is 14 residues. The run depth of the assay was deep. Some clones are missing from TCRdb's copy, which holds only in-frame ones; the method was immunoSEQ multiplex PCR. The sample has about 1.1 million clones, 75% to 85% seen once. As regards this clone: Its antigen remains unidentified.

The rearrangement links TRBV28 to TRBJ1-4; perhaps TRBD1 as D (6 bases). Sequenced input: memory CD4+ T cells from PBMCs. Subset defined: CD45RA-negative fraction. This receptor was obtained from a man aged 18 to 35 in good health. Some clones in this sample may be carry-over from other donors' samples. The CDR3 protein is CASRETTGGEKLFF. Written as DNA, the CDR3 is TGTGCCAGCAGAGAAACGACAGGAGGGGAAAAACTGTTTTTT.